This entry lists 4 T cell receptor beta chains sequenced from one sample in a study of shared clonotypes between healthy human individuals. The repertoire was sequenced with immunoSEQ multiplex PCR; TCRdb's copy has only in-frame clones and lacks some. The data show around 1,000,000 clones, approximately 75% seen once. Sequencing was done on a sample of memory CD4+ T cells from PBMCs. Subset reported: CD45RA-negative fraction. These receptors originate from a man younger than 35 in good health. Some clones in this sample may be carry-over from other donors' samples.

The gene calls are TRBV7-9 and TRBJ1-5; perhaps TRBD1 as D (6 bases). With 5 bases removed from V and 2 bases from J, the gap between germline ends came to 16 bases. The CDR3 is made up of 16 amino acids. Germline assignment: CDR1 SEHNR and CDR2 FQNEAQ (reference sequence). The CDR3 region is CASSNQPAGGNQPQHF. As DNA, the CDR3 is TGTGCCAGCAGCAATCAACCCGCAGGGGGCAATCAGCCCCAGCATTTT.

This rearrangement joins TRBV19 to TRBJ2-5; TRBD2 might be the D (5 bases). CDR1 and CDR2 from the germline V gene are LNHDA and SQIVND (reference sequence). Trimming removed 2 bases at V and 5 bases at J, with 12 bases between. The CDR3 length is 14 residues. The CDR3 is CASSITSSLETQYF. CDR3 nucleotide sequence: TGTGCCAGTAGTATAACTTCTAGCCTTGAGACCCAGTACTTC. The full variable domain, rest sourced from reference TRBV19 and TRBJ2-5, is DGGITQSPKYLFRKEGQNVTLSCEQNLNHDAMYWYRQDPGQGLRLIYYSQIVNDFQKGDIAEGYSVSREKKESFPLTVTSAQKNPTAFYLCASSITSSLETQYFGPGTRLLVL.

The chain links TRBV5-1 to TRBJ2-7; D possibly corresponds to TRBD1 (6 bases). The CDR3 loop spans 16 amino acids. CDR1 and CDR2 (germline): SGHRS, YFSETQ. The germline V and J ends were trimmed by 0 bases and 0 bases, with 13 bases remaining between them. CDR3 DNA: TGCGCCAGCAGCTTGGTAGCAGGGGCGCCCTCCTACGAGCAGTACTTC. Translated, it gives CASSLVAGAPSYEQYF.

V gene TRBV5-1 combines with J gene TRBJ2-2; D ambiguous. This CDR3 spans 15 amino acids. V dropped 0 bases and J dropped 2 bases, with 8 bases sitting between them. Germline V gene data show CDR1 as SGHRS and CDR2 as YFSETQ. The CDR3 nucleotides read TGCGCCAGCAGCTTGGCCTGGGCAAACACCGGGGAGCTGTTTTTT. This codes for CASSLAWANTGELFF.